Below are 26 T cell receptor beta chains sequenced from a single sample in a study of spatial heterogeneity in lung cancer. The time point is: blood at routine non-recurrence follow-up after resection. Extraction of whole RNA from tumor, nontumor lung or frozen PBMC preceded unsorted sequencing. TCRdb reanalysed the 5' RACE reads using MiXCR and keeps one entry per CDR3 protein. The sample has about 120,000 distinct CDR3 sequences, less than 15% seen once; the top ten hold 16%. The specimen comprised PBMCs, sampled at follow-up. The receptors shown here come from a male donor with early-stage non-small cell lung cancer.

CDR3 loop: CASTGLAGGQSSYNEQFF. The CDR3 DNA sequence: TGTGCCAGCACCGGACTAGCGGGGGGGCAAAGCTCCTACAATGAGCAGTTCTTC. V gene TRBV6-2 or TRBV6-3 combines with J gene TRBJ2-1, with 15 bases identical to TRBD2. The V gene end was trimmed by 7 bases and the J gene end by 0 bases; junction bases not matched to a gene: 7. The CDR3 extends over 18 amino acids. Germline CDR1 MNHEY, CDR2 SVGEGT.

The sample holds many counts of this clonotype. The CDR3 region has the DNA TGTGCCAGCAGTGACCCCAACAATGAGCAGTTCTTC. Protein sequence: CASSDPNNEQFF. This chain connects TRBV2 to TRBJ2-1; D remains unclear. Germline values: CDR1 SNHLY, CDR2 FYNNEI. Trimming shortened V by 3 bases and J by 5 bases, and 5 bases separated the two germline ends. This CDR3 region has 12 residues.

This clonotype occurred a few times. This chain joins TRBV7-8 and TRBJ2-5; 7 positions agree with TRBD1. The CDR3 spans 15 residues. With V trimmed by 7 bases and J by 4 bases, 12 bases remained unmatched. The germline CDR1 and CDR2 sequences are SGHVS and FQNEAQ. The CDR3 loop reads CASTPGQKIPETQYF. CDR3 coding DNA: TGTGCCAGCACCCCGGGACAGAAAATTCCAGAGACCCAGTACTTC.

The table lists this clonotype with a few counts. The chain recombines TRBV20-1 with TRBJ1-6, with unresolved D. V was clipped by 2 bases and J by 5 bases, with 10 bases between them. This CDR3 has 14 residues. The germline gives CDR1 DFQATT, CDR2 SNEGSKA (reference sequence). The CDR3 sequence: CSARTGSNNSPLHF. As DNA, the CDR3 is TGCAGTGCTAGAACGGGGTCGAATAATTCACCCCTCCACTTT.

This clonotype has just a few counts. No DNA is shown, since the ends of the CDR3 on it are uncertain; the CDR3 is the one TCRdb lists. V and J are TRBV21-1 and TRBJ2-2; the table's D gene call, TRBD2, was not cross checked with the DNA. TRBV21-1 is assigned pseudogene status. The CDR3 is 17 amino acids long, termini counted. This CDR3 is CASSNPGVAIPPGSCFF.

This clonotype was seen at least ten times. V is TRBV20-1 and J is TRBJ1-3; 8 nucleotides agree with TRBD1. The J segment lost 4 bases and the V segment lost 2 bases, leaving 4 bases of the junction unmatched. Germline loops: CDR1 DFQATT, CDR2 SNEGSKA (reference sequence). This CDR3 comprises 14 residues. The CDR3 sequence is CSARSGGLGNTIYF. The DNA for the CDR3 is TGCAGTGCTAGATCAGGGGGCTTAGGAAACACCATATATTTT.

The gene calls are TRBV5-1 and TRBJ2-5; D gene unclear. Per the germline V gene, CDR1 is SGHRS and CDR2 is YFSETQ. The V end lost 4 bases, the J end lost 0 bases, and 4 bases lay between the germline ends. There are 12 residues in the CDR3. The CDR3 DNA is TGCGCCAGCAGCCCGGACCAAGAGACCCAGTACTTC. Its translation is CASSPDQETQYF.

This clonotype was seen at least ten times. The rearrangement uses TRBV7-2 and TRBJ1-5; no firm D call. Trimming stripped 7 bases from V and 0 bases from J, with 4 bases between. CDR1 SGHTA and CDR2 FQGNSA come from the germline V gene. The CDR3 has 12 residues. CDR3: CASTDSNQPQHF. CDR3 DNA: TGTGCCAGCACTGATAGCAATCAGCCCCAGCATTTT.

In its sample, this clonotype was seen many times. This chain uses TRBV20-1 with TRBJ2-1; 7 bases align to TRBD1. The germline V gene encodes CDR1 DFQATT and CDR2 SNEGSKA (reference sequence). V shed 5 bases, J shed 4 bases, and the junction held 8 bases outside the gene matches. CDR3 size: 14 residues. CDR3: CSAVKGAGYNEQFF. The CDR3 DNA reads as TGCAGTGCTGTAAAGGGGGCGGGTTACAATGAGCAGTTCTTC.

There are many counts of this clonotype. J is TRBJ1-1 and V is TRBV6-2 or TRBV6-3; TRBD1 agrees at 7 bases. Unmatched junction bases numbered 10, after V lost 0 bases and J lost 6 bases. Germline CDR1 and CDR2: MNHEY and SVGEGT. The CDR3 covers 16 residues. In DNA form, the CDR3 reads TGTGCCAGCAGTTACTCGAGCAGGGGGGTTTGGGCTGAAGCTTTCTTT. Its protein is CASSYSSRGVWAEAFF.

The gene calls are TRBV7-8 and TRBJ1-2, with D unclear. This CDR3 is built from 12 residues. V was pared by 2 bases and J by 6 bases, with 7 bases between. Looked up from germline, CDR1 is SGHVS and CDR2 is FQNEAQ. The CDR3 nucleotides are TGTGCCAGCAGCTTATCTGCGGATGGCTACACCTTC. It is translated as CASSLSADGYTF.

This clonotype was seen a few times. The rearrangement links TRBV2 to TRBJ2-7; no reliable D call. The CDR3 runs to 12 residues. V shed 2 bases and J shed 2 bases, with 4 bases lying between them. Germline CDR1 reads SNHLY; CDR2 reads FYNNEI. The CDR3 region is CASSETAYEQYF. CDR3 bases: TGTGCCAGCAGTGAAACTGCCTACGAGCAGTACTTC.

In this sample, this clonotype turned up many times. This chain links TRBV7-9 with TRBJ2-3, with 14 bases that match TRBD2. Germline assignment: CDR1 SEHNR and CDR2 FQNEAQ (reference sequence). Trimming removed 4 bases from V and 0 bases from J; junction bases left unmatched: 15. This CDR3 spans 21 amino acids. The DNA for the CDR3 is TGTGCCAGCAGCTCTGCACGGAAGACTAGCGGGGGGGCCGGGAGCACAGATACGCAGTATTTT. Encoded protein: CASSSARKTSGGAGSTDTQYF.

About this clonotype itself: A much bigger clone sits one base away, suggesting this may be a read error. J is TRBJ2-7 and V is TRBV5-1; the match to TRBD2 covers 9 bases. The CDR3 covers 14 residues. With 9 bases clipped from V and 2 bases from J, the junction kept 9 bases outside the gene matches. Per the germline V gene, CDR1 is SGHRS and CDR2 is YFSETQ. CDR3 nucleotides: TGCGCCAACAAAGCGGGGGGTCGGACCTACGAGCAGTACTTC. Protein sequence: CANKAGGRTYEQYF. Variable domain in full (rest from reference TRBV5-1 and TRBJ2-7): KAGVTQTPRYLIKTRGQQVTLSCSPISGHRSVSWYQQTPGQGLQFLFEYFSETQRNKGNFPGRFSGRQFSNSRSEMNVSTLELGDSALYLCANKAGGRTYEQYFGPGTRLTVT.

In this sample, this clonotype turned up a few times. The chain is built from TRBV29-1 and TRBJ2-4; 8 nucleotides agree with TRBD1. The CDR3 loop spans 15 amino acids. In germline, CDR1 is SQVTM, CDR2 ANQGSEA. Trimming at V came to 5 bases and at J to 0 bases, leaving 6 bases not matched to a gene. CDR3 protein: CSVYSDREAKNIQYF. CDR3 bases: TGCAGCGTTTACTCGGACAGGGAAGCCAAAAACATTCAGTACTTC.

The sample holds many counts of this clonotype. The CDR3 DNA reads TGTGCCAGCAGCTTCCCAGGGGGCAAAGAGCAGTACTTC. It encodes CASSFPGGKEQYF. The chain recombines TRBV5-5 with TRBJ2-7; TRBD1 matches at 8 bases. Germline V gene lookup returns CDR1 SGHKS and CDR2 YYEKEE (reference sequence). With 2 bases clipped from V and 7 bases from J, the junction kept 5 bases outside the gene matches. The CDR3 has 13 residues.

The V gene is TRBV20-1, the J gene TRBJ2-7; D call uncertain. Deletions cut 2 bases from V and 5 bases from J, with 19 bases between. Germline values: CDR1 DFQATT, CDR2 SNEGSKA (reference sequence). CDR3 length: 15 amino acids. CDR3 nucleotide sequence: TGCAGTGCTAGATTGTTCGGCAGGTCTGACGACGAGCAGTACTTC. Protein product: CSARLFGRSDDEQYF.

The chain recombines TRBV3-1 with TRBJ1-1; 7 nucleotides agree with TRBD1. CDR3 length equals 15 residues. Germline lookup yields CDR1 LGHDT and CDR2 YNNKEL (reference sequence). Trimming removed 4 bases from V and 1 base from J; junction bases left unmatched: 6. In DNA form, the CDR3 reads TGTGCCAGCAGCCTACTAGGGGGCGCGAACACTGAAGCTTTCTTT. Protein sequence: CASSLLGGANTEAFF.

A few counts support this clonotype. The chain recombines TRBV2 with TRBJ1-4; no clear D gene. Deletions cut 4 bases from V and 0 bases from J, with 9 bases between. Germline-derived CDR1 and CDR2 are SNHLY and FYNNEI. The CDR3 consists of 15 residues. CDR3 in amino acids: CASSAGPTTNEKLFF. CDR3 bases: TGTGCCAGCAGTGCGGGCCCAACAACTAATGAAAAACTGTTTTTT.

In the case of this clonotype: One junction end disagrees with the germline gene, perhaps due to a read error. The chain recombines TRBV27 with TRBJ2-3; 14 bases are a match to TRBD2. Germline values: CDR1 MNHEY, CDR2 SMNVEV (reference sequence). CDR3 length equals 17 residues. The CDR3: CTSSFRLAGGPTDTQYF. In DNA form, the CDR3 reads TGCACCAGCAGTTTCCGACTAGCGGGGGGGCCAACAGATACGCAGTATTTT.

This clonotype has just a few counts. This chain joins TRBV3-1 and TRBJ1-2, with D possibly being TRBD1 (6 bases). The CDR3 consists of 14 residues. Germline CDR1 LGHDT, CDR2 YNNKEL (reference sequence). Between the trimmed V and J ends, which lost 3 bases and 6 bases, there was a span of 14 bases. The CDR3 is CASSHRGSSHGYTF. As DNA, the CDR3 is TGTGCCAGCAGCCACAGGGGCTCTTCACATGGCTACACCTTC.

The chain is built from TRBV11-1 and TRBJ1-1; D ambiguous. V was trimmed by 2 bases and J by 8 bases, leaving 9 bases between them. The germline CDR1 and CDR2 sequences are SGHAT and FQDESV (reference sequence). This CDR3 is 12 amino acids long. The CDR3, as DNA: TGTGCCAGCAGCTTACTAGGAGGGGAAGCTTTCTTT. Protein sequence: CASSLLGGEAFF.

The CDR3 here is CASSTSGSYNEQFF. CDR3 DNA: TGTGCCAGCAGCACGAGCGGCTCCTACAATGAGCAGTTCTTC. The chain uses TRBV12-3 or TRBV12-4 and TRBJ2-1; perhaps TRBD2 as D (5 bases). The CDR3 is 14 residues long. V was clipped by 6 bases and J by 0 bases, with 9 bases between them.

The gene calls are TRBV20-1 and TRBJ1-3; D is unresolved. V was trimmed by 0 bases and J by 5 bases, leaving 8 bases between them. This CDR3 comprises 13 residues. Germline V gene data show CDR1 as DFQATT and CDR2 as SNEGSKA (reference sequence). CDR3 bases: TGCAGTGCTAGAGATGGCCCCCGAAACACCATATATTTT. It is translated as CSARDGPRNTIYF.

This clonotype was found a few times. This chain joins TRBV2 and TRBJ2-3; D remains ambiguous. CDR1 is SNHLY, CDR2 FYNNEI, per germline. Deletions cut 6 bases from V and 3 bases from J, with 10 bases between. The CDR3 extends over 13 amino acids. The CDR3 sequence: CASSADHTDTQYF. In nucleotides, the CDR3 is TGTGCCAGCAGCGCCGACCATACAGATACGCAGTATTTT.

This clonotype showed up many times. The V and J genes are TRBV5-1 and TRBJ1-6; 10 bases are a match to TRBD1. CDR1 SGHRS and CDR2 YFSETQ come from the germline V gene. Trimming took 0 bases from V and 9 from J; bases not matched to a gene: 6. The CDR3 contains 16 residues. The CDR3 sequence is CASSLEPTGGISPLHF. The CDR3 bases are TGCGCCAGCAGCTTGGAGCCGACAGGGGGCATTTCACCCCTCCACTTT.